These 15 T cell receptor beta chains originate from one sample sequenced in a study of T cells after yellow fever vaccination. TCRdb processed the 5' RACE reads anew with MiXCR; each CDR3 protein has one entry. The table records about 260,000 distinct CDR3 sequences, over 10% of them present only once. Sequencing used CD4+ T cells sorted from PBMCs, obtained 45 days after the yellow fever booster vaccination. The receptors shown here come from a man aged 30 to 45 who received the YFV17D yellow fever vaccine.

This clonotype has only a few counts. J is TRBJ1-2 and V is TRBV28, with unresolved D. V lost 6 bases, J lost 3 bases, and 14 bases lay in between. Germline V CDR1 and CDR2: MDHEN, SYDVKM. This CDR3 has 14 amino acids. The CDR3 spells CASRSGPLYYGYTF. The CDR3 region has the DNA TGTGCCAGCAGGTCCGGGCCCCTATACTATGGCTACACCTTC.

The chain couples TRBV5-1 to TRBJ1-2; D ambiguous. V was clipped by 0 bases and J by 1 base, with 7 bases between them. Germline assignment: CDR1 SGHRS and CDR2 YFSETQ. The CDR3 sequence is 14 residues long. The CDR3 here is CASSLVGYNYGYTF. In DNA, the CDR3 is TGCGCCAGCAGCTTGGTTGGGTATAACTATGGCTACACCTTC.

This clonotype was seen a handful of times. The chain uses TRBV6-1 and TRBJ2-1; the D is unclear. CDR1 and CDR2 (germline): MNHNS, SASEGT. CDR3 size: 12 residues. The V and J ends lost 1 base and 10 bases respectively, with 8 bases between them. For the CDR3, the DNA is TGTGCCAGCAGTGAAGGGTTCACAGAGCAGTTCTTC. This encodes CASSEGFTEQFF.

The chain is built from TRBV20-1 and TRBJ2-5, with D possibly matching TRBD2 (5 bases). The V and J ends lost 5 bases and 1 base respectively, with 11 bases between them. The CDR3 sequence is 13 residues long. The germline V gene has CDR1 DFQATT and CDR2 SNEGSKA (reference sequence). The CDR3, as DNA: TGCAGTGCTTGCAGGACTGTCCAAGAGACCCAGTACTTC. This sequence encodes CSACRTVQETQYF.

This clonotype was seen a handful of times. This chain's CDR3 is CASSSEGRYEQYF. CDR3 DNA: TGCGCCAGCAGCTCGGAGGGCCGCTACGAGCAGTACTTC. The chain combines TRBV5-1 with TRBJ2-7; D is possibly TRBD2 (6 bases). Trimming left V 3 bases short and J 3 bases short, with 10 bases between. Germline loops: CDR1 SGHRS, CDR2 YFSETQ. CDR3 length equals 13 residues. The full variable domain, with the rest looked up from reference TRBV5-1 and TRBJ2-7, is KAGVTQTPRYLIKTRGQQVTLSCSPISGHRSVSWYQQTPGQGLQFLFEYFSETQRNKGNFPGRFSGRQFSNSRSEMNVSTLELGDSALYLCASSSEGRYEQYFGPGTRLTVT.

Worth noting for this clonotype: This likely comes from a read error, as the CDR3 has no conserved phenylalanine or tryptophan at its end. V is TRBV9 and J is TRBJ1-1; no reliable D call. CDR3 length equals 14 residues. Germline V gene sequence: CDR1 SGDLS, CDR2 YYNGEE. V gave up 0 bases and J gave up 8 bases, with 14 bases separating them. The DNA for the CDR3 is TGTGCCAGCAGCGTAGGTCGGGATAGGGCCGAAGCTTTCCTT. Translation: CASSVGRDRAEAFL.

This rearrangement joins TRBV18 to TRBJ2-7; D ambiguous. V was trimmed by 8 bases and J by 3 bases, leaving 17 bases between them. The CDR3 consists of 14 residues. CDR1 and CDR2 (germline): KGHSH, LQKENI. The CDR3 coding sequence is TGTGCCAGCCATCCTTCTAACGACGGCTACGAGCAGTACTTC. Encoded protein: CASHPSNDGYEQYF.

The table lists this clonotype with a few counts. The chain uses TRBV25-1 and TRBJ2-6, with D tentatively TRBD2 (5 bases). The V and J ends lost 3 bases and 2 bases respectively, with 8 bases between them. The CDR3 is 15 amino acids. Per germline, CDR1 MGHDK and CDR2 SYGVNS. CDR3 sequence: CASSDSRAGANVLTF. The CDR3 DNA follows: TGTGCCAGCAGTGATTCGCGGGCTGGGGCCAACGTCCTGACTTTC.

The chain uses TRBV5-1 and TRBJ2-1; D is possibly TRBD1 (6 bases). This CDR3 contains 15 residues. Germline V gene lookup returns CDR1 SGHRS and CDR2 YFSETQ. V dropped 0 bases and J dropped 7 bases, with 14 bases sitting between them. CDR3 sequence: CASSLAGDITNEQFF. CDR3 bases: TGCGCCAGCAGCTTGGCAGGGGACATTACGAATGAGCAGTTCTTC.

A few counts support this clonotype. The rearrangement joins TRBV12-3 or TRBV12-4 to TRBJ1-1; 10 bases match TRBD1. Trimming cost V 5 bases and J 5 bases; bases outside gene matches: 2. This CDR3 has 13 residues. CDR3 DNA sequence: TGTGCCAGCAGTACGGACAGGGGGACTGAAGCTTTCTTT. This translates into CASSTDRGTEAFF.

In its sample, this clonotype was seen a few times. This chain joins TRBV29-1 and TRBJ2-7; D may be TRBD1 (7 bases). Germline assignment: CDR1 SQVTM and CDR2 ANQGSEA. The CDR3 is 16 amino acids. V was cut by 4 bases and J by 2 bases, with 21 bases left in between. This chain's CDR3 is CSVGRLGQGGAYEQYF. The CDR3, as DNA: TGCAGCGTTGGTCGCCTGGGGCAGGGGGGCGCCTACGAGCAGTACTTC.

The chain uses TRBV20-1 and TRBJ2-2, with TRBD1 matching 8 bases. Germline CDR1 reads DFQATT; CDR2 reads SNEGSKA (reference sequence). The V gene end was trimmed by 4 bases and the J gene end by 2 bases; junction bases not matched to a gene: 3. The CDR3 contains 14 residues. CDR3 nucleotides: TGCAGTGCTATCACAGGGGGAAACACCGGGGAGCTGTTTTTT. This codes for CSAITGGNTGELFF.

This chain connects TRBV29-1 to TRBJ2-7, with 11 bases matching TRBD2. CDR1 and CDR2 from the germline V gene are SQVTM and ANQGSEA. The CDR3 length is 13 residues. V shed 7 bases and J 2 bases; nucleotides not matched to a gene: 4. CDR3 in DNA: TGCAGCGCCCTTAGCGGGAGGGCCTACGAGCAGTACTTC. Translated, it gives CSALSGRAYEQYF.

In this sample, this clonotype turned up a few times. The CDR3 region has the DNA TGCAGTGCTAGAGATCCGCCCCCCAGGTCAAGCACAGATACGCAGTATTTT. Protein sequence: CSARDPPPRSSTDTQYF. The genes are TRBV20-1 and TRBJ2-3; no firm D call. V dropped 0 bases and J dropped 0 bases, with 16 bases sitting between them. The CDR3 is 17 residues long. Per the germline V gene, CDR1 is DFQATT and CDR2 is SNEGSKA (reference sequence).

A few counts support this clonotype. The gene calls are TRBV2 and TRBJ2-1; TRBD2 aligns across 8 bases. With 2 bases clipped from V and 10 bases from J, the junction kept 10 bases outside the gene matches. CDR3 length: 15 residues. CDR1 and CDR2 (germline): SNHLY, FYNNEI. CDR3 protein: CASSESRGPGGEQFF. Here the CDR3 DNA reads TGTGCCAGCAGTGAATCGCGGGGCCCGGGAGGGGAGCAGTTCTTC. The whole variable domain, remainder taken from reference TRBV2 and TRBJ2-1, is EPEVTQTPSHQVTQMGQEVILRCVPISNHLYFYWYRQILGQKVEFLVSFYNNEISEKSEIFDDQFSVERPDGSNFTLKIRSTKLEDSAMYFCASSESRGPGGEQFFGPGTRLTVL.